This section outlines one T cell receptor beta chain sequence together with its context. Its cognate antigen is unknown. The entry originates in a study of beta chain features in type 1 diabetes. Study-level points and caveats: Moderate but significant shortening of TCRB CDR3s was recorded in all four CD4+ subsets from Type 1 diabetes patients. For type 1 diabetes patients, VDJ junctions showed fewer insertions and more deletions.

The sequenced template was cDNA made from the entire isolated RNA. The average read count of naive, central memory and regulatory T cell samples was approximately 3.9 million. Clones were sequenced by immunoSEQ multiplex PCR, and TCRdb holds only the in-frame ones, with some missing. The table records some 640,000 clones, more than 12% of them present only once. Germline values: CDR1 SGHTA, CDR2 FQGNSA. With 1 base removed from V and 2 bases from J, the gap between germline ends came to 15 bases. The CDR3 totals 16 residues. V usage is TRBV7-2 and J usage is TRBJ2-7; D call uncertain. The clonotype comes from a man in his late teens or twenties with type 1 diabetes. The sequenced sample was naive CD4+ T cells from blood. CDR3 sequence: CASSLESQVMTYEQYF. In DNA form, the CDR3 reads TGTGCCAGCAGCTTAGAATCGCAGGTCATGACCTACGAGCAGTACTTC.